Shown below are 22 T cell receptor beta chains from a single sample sequenced in a study of CD8 T cells in ankylosing spondylitis. TCRdb used MiXCR to reprocess the 5' RACE reads, holding one entry per CDR3 protein. Here the sample spans some 250,000 distinct CDR3 sequences, around 25% being singletons. The sequencing sample was made of blood, either unsorted or a sorted T cell fraction (not recorded which). The receptors shown here come from a male donor with ankylosing spondylitis or in good health (not recorded which).

This clonotype has only a few counts. V usage is TRBV12-3 or TRBV12-4 and J usage is TRBJ2-7, with D maybe TRBD2 (6 bases). Trimming cost V 6 bases and J 3 bases, with 12 bases left between them. CDR3 length equals 13 residues. DNA of the CDR3: TGTGCCAGCAGCCATCCCGGGGGCTACGAGCAGTACTTC. It encodes CASSHPGGYEQYF.

There are a few counts of this clonotype. The chain links TRBV6-5 to TRBJ2-2, with 7 nucleotides matching TRBD1. J gave up 3 bases and V 6 bases, and 10 bases lay outside the gene matches. The CDR3 runs to 16 residues. Germline V gives CDR1 MNHEY, CDR2 SVGAGI. CDR3 amino acids: CASRYEGAWDTGELFF. The DNA for the CDR3 is TGTGCCAGCAGATACGAGGGGGCTTGGGACACCGGGGAGCTGTTTTTT.

This sequence joins TRBV20-1 and TRBJ2-5, with D possibly matching TRBD2 (5 bases). The CDR3 length is 16 residues. Germline V gene lookup returns CDR1 DFQATT and CDR2 SNEGSKA (reference sequence). V was pared by 0 bases and J by 1 base, with 15 bases between. CDR3 DNA sequence: TGCAGTGCTAGAGATCAACGGAAGCGGAGCCAAGAGACCCAGTACTTC. Protein product: CSARDQRKRSQETQYF.

This clonotype has a count of ten or more. The V gene is TRBV4-2, the J gene TRBJ2-3, with TRBD2 matching 13 bases. V trimming: 3 bases; J trimming: 1 base; junction bases outside the gene matches: 10. The germline gives CDR1 LGHNA, CDR2 YNFKEQ. The CDR3 sequence is 19 residues long. CDR3: CASSHDPGLAGIGTDTQYF. In DNA, the CDR3 is TGTGCCAGCAGCCACGACCCGGGACTAGCGGGGATAGGCACAGATACGCAGTATTTT.

This clonotype was detected many times. The chain has TRBV29-1 and TRBJ2-5; 9 nucleotides line up with TRBD1. The CDR3 is 13 residues long. Trimming at V came to 6 bases and at J to 2 bases, leaving 4 bases not matched to a gene. Germline CDR1 and CDR2: SQVTM and ANQGSEA. CDR3 loop: CSVNGQGQETQYF. The CDR3 DNA reads TGCAGCGTAAACGGACAGGGGCAAGAGACCCAGTACTTC.

This clonotype was seen at least ten times. The CDR3 sequence: CSVDYGGDWGPDRLETQYF. For the CDR3, the DNA is TGCAGCGTTGATTACGGGGGGGACTGGGGACCGGATCGGTTGGAGACCCAGTACTTC. The chain couples TRBV29-1 to TRBJ2-5; TRBD2 agrees at 8 bases. V lost 3 bases, J lost 5 bases, and 23 bases stayed unmatched. In germline, CDR1 is SQVTM, CDR2 ANQGSEA. The CDR3 sequence is 19 residues long.

The chain couples TRBV10-3 to TRBJ2-7, with 7 bases fitting TRBD1. Trimming removed 11 bases from V and 0 bases from J; junction bases left unmatched: 7. The CDR3 sequence is 13 residues long. CDR1 and CDR2 from the germline V gene are ENHRY and SYGVKD. CDR3 sequence reads: CAPWDSHSYEQYF. The CDR3 DNA follows: TGTGCCCCCTGGGACAGCCACTCCTACGAGCAGTACTTC.

The chain employs TRBV12-3 or TRBV12-4 and TRBJ2-3; no clear D gene. V lost 3 bases, J lost 0 bases, and 16 bases lay in between. The CDR3 is made up of 17 amino acids. The CDR3 here is CASSLWHWATSTDTQYF. The CDR3 region has the DNA TGTGCCAGCAGTTTGTGGCATTGGGCCACTAGCACAGATACGCAGTATTTT.

The sample holds many counts of this clonotype. The chain is built from TRBV3-1 and TRBJ1-3; D not certain. CDR1 and CDR2 from the germline V gene are LGHDT and YNNKEL (reference sequence). The CDR3 totals 15 residues. Trimming removed 1 base at V and 3 bases at J, with 10 bases between. The CDR3 bases are TGTGCCAGCAGCCAAGGCGTCCAATATGGAAACACCATATATTTT. Translation: CASSQGVQYGNTIYF.

The count of this clonotype is one. In DNA form, the CDR3 reads TGTGCCAGCAGTTTATGGGACAGAGGTGTTGGCACCTTC. Its translation: CASSLWDRGVGTF. The chain couples TRBV12-3 or TRBV12-4 to TRBJ1-2, with 7 bases fitting TRBD1. The CDR3 spans 13 residues. Trimming cost V 2 bases and J 13 bases; bases outside gene matches: 10.

This clonotype was recorded a few times. The chain joins TRBV12-3 or TRBV12-4 to TRBJ2-7, with 9 bases aligning to TRBD1. The CDR3 runs to 14 residues. Germline trimming cut 4 bases from V and 3 bases from J; bases unmatched to any gene: 4. In nucleotides, the CDR3 is TGTGCCAGCAGTTCGGGACAGGGTAACTACGAGCAGTACTTC. Translation: CASSSGQGNYEQYF.

This clonotype has a handful of counts. The V and J genes are TRBV20-1 and TRBJ2-5; tentative D call: TRBD1 (6 bases). The CDR3 length is 13 residues. The germline gives CDR1 DFQATT, CDR2 SNEGSKA (reference sequence). V shed 4 bases and J shed 5 bases, with 14 bases lying between them. This CDR3 reads CSATRGQRETQYF. In DNA form, the CDR3 reads TGCAGTGCTACAAGGGGACAAAGGGAGACCCAGTACTTC.

This clonotype was counted ten times or more. The chain is built from TRBV20-1 and TRBJ1-6; D unresolved. Trimming took 3 bases from V and 13 from J, leaving 19 bases between them. Germline V gives CDR1 DFQATT, CDR2 SNEGSKA (reference sequence). The CDR3 covers 14 residues. The CDR3 loop reads CSASGVLSQFPLHF. DNA of the CDR3: TGCAGTGCTAGCGGGGTACTTTCTCAATTTCCCCTCCACTTT.

The genes are TRBV20-1 and TRBJ2-1; 7 nucleotides agree with TRBD1. V lost 1 base to trimming and J lost 0 bases; unmatched junction nucleotides: 6. The CDR3 is 16 amino acids. CDR1 and CDR2 (germline): DFQATT, SNEGSKA (reference sequence). The CDR3 coding sequence is TGCAGTGCTAGAGTCTCTGACAGGGCCTCCTACAATGAGCAGTTCTTC. Protein product: CSARVSDRASYNEQFF.

This clonotype showed up just a few times. This sequence joins TRBV4-2 and TRBJ2-3; 12 bases align to TRBD2. Germline V gene lookup returns CDR1 LGHNA and CDR2 YNFKEQ. The J segment lost 2 bases and the V segment lost 6 bases, leaving 6 bases of the junction unmatched. This CDR3 contains 16 residues. This CDR3 reads CASSPRTSGNTDTQYF. CDR3 DNA sequence: TGTGCCAGCAGTCCCCGGACTAGCGGGAACACAGATACGCAGTATTTT.

This chain joins TRBV20-1 and TRBJ2-5, with D perhaps given as TRBD1 or TRBD2 (5 bases each). The CDR3 totals 15 residues. V lost 2 bases and J lost 1, with 14 bases in between. Germline loops: CDR1 DFQATT, CDR2 SNEGSKA (reference sequence). This CDR3 is CSARIPRGSQETQYF. The CDR3 coding sequence is TGCAGTGCTAGAATACCGAGGGGCAGCCAAGAGACCCAGTACTTC.

This clonotype was seen ten or more times. The chain recombines TRBV20-1 with TRBJ2-7; the D call may be TRBD1 or TRBD2 (6 bases each). Trimming cost V 7 bases and J 3 bases, with 16 bases left between them. The CDR3 spans 13 residues. CDR1 and CDR2 from the germline V gene are DFQATT and SNEGSKA (reference sequence). CDR3 nucleotides: TGCAGTGTCGGGGGCAGGGAACTCTACGAGCAGTACTTC. It specifies CSVGGRELYEQYF.

In this sample, this clonotype turned up many times. The chain combines TRBV11-2 with TRBJ2-1; 7 bases agree with TRBD1. Trimming removed 5 bases from V and 2 bases from J; junction bases left unmatched: 6. This CDR3 is 15 amino acids long. CDR1 SGHAT and CDR2 FQNNGV come from the germline V gene. The CDR3 sequence: CASSTLTGPYNEQFF. In DNA, the CDR3 is TGTGCCAGCAGCACCCTGACAGGGCCCTACAATGAGCAGTTCTTC.

This clonotype was detected many times. The CDR3 loop is CSVAVGGETQYF. DNA of the CDR3: TGCAGCGTTGCGGTTGGAGGAGAGACCCAGTACTTC. V is TRBV29-1 and J is TRBJ2-5, with a weak D call TRBD2 (5 bases). The CDR3 sequence is 12 residues long. Germline V CDR1 and CDR2: SQVTM, ANQGSEA. V lost 4 bases, J lost 4 bases, and 10 bases lay in between. Together with reference TRBV29-1 and TRBJ2-5, the CDR3 gives the full variable domain: SAVISQKPSRDICQRGTSLTIQCQVDSQVTMMFWYRQQPGQSLTLIATANQGSEATYESGFVIDKFPISRPNLTFSTLTVSNMSPEDSSIYLCSVAVGGETQYFGPGTRLLVL.

The V call is TRBV20-1, the J call TRBJ2-5; 10 bases line up with TRBD2. The length of the CDR3 is 16 residues. In germline, CDR1 is DFQATT, CDR2 SNEGSKA (reference sequence). V lost 0 bases to trimming and J lost 4 bases; unmatched junction nucleotides: 8. As DNA, the CDR3 is TGCAGTGCTAGAGATCTGAGCGGGGGGGCGGTAGAGACCCAGTACTTC. Amino acid sequence: CSARDLSGGAVETQYF.

This clonotype turned up a few times. The rearrangement links TRBV12-3 or TRBV12-4 to TRBJ2-1; possible D gene TRBD2, 5 bases. Trimming pared 6 bases from V and 9 bases from J, leaving 15 bases between. This CDR3 spans 13 amino acids. The DNA for the CDR3 is TGTGCCAGCAGCTTGGGTCTAGCCGGTGAGCAGTTCTTC. This sequence encodes CASSLGLAGEQFF.

In this sample, this clonotype turned up many times. The CDR3 nucleotides are TGCAGCGTAGATGGGACGGCTAGAGTCGATGAGCAGTTCTTC. It specifies CSVDGTARVDEQFF. The rearrangement joins TRBV29-1 to TRBJ2-1; D possibly uses TRBD1 or TRBD2 (5 bases each). CDR3 length: 14 residues. With 6 bases removed from V and 8 bases from J, the gap between germline ends came to 20 bases. The germline V gene has CDR1 SQVTM and CDR2 ANQGSEA.